The rows below give T cell receptor beta chains drawn from one sample of a study of T cell repertoires in cytomegalovirus infection. TCRdb recomputed calls from the reads with MiXCR, one row per CDR3 protein. The sample yields hundreds of thousands of distinct CDR3 sequences, 35% seen once. Sample: PBMCs. These TCRs come from a human donor in good health (CMV status not recorded). Some clones in this sample may be carry-over from other donors' samples. The CDR3 runs from the conserved cysteine through the conserved F or W. Each record gives: D gene, J gene, V gene, clone size, CDR3 DNA, CDR3 protein. D genes are given only for firm matches. Expanded clones are given a class, and other clones once, few, many or no size at all.

d_gene: NA
j_gene: TRBJ1-3
v_gene: TRBV28
abundance: once
CDR3nt: TGTGCCAGCAGTAAAGGGGCTGGAAACACCAGATATTTT
CDR3aa: CASSKGAGNTRYF

d_gene: NA
j_gene: TRBJ2-1
v_gene: TRBV12-3/TRBV12-4
abundance: NA
CDR3nt: TGTGCCAGCAGTTTAGTTGTGGTCGGGGCCAACAATGAGCAGTTCTTC
CDR3aa: CASSLVVVGANNEQFF

d_gene: TRBD2
j_gene: TRBJ2-5
v_gene: TRBV5-1
abundance: NA
CDR3nt: TGCGCCAGCAGCTTGCAACCCGGGGGGGAGACCCAGTACTTC
CDR3aa: CASSLQPGGETQYF

d_gene: NA
j_gene: TRBJ1-5
v_gene: TRBV28
abundance: few
CDR3nt: TGTGCCAGCACCCTGTGGGGGGAAGGCAATCAGCCCCAGCATTTT
CDR3aa: CASTLWGEGNQPQHF

d_gene: NA
j_gene: TRBJ2-7
v_gene: TRBV2
abundance: NA
CDR3nt: TGTGCCACCCAACGGGGGTACTACGAGCAGTACTTC
CDR3aa: CATQRGYYEQYF

d_gene: TRBD1
j_gene: TRBJ1-5
v_gene: TRBV28
abundance: NA
CDR3nt: TGTGCCAGCAGTTTTTTAGGGGGCAGTAGCAATCAGCCCCAGCATTTT
CDR3aa: CASSFLGGSSNQPQHF

d_gene: TRBD1
j_gene: TRBJ1-3
v_gene: TRBV5-1
abundance: NA
CDR3nt: TGCGCCAGCAGGACAGGGGTGAGCTCTGGAAACACCATATATTTT
CDR3aa: CASRTGVSSGNTIYF

d_gene: NA
j_gene: TRBJ1-2
v_gene: TRBV28
abundance: NA
CDR3nt: TGTGCCAGCAGCACCGCCTTGGCGGGGTATGGCTACACCTTC
CDR3aa: CASSTALAGYGYTF

d_gene: NA
j_gene: TRBJ1-1
v_gene: TRBV7-6
abundance: few
CDR3nt: TGTGCCAGCAGCCCCAAGACGAACACTGAAGCTTTCTTT
CDR3aa: CASSPKTNTEAFF

d_gene: NA
j_gene: TRBJ2-1
v_gene: TRBV28
abundance: NA
CDR3nt: TGTGCCAGCAGCGGGGACCTATACAATGAGCAGTTCTTC
CDR3aa: CASSGDLYNEQFF

d_gene: NA
j_gene: TRBJ1-6
v_gene: TRBV2
abundance: NA
CDR3nt: TGTGCCAGCAGTGTACCACGGGATAATTCACCCCTCCACTTT
CDR3aa: CASSVPRDNSPLHF

d_gene: NA
j_gene: TRBJ2-7
v_gene: TRBV20-1
abundance: NA
CDR3nt: TGCAGTCGGAGAGGGCCCTCCTACGAGCAGTACTTC
CDR3aa: CSRRGPSYEQYF

d_gene: NA
j_gene: TRBJ2-1
v_gene: TRBV27
abundance: few
CDR3nt: TGTGCCAGCAGTCCGGGGCAGACGTCTGTGGATGAGCAGTTCTTC
CDR3aa: CASSPGQTSVDEQFF

d_gene: NA
j_gene: TRBJ2-7
v_gene: TRBV7-6
abundance: NA
CDR3nt: TGTGCCAGCAGCTTAACGAAACAGGGCTACGAGCAGTACTTC
CDR3aa: CASSLTKQGYEQYF

d_gene: NA
j_gene: TRBJ1-2
v_gene: TRBV2
abundance: NA
CDR3nt: TGTGCCAGCAGTGATATGGTAGTCATCTATGGCTACACCTTC
CDR3aa: CASSDMVVIYGYTF

d_gene: NA
j_gene: TRBJ2-1
v_gene: TRBV24-1
abundance: few
CDR3nt: TGTGCCACCAGTGACCAGGGGCTCTCCTACAATGAGCAGTTCTTC
CDR3aa: CATSDQGLSYNEQFF

d_gene: NA
j_gene: TRBJ2-2
v_gene: TRBV25-1
abundance: few
CDR3nt: TGTGCCAGCAGTGCGGGATTGACTCGGGCTAATAAAGCCCTCGCGAACACCGGGGAGCTGTTTTTT
CDR3aa: CASSAGLTRANKALANTGELFF

d_gene: TRBD2
j_gene: TRBJ2-3
v_gene: TRBV18
abundance: NA
CDR3nt: TGTGCCAGCTCACCAAAAGGGACTAGCGGTCCTGCAGATACGCAGTATTTT
CDR3aa: CASSPKGTSGPADTQYF

d_gene: NA
j_gene: TRBJ2-7
v_gene: TRBV19
abundance: NA
CDR3nt: TGTGCCAGTAGTACCGACCTGGAGGCCTACGAGCAGTACTTC
CDR3aa: CASSTDLEAYEQYF

d_gene: TRBD2
j_gene: TRBJ2-3
v_gene: TRBV11-2
abundance: few
CDR3nt: TGTGCCAGCAGCGGAAGGACTAGCGGGACCTCTAGCACAGATACGCAGTATTTT
CDR3aa: CASSGRTSGTSSTDTQYF

d_gene: NA
j_gene: TRBJ1-4
v_gene: TRBV7-2
abundance: many
CDR3nt: TGTGCCAGCAGCCAGGACCTTAATGAAAAACTGTTTTTT
CDR3aa: CASSQDLNEKLFF

d_gene: TRBD1
j_gene: TRBJ1-6
v_gene: TRBV7-2
abundance: many
CDR3nt: TGTGCCAGCAGCCCACTCCTGGACAGGAATTCACCCCTCCACTTT
CDR3aa: CASSPLLDRNSPLHF

d_gene: NA
j_gene: TRBJ2-7
v_gene: TRBV13
abundance: NA
CDR3nt: TGTGCCAGCAGCTTCCCGGAGTCCTACGAGCAGTACTTC
CDR3aa: CASSFPESYEQYF

d_gene: NA
j_gene: TRBJ1-1
v_gene: TRBV7-8
abundance: NA
CDR3nt: TGTGCCAGCAGCTTAGCAAGCAAGAACACTGAAGCTTTCTTT
CDR3aa: CASSLASKNTEAFF

d_gene: NA
j_gene: TRBJ2-7
v_gene: TRBV11-2
abundance: NA
CDR3nt: TGTGCCAGCAGCTCCCCAGGGTACTACGAGCAGTACTTC
CDR3aa: CASSSPGYYEQYF

d_gene: TRBD1
j_gene: TRBJ1-5
v_gene: TRBV6-5
abundance: few
CDR3nt: TGTGCCAGCAGTAACTCGGACAGGGGGCGTCAGCCCCAGCATTTT
CDR3aa: CASSNSDRGRQPQHF

d_gene: TRBD1
j_gene: TRBJ1-3
v_gene: TRBV7-3
abundance: few
CDR3nt: TGTGCCAGCAGTCGGGACAGCCCATCCAGCTCTGGAAACACCATATATTTT
CDR3aa: CASSRDSPSSSGNTIYF

d_gene: TRBD2
j_gene: TRBJ2-5
v_gene: TRBV7-8
abundance: many
CDR3nt: TGTGCCAGCAGCGAACTAGCGGGGGGGCCAGGGGAGACCCAGTACTTC
CDR3aa: CASSELAGGPGETQYF

d_gene: NA
j_gene: TRBJ1-1
v_gene: TRBV7-8
abundance: many
CDR3nt: TGTGCCAGCAGCTCCCCGACAGGCCGGCGTGGCACTGAAGCTTTCTTT
CDR3aa: CASSSPTGRRGTEAFF

d_gene: TRBD2
j_gene: TRBJ2-3
v_gene: TRBV7-2
abundance: few
CDR3nt: TGTGCCAGCAGCTTAGTGTCTAGCGGGGGCCGTTACTCCGATACGCAGTATTTT
CDR3aa: CASSLVSSGGRYSDTQYF